This TCR beta chain was identified in a study of T cells after yellow fever vaccination. Study as a whole: It was SMART-Seq v4 Ultra Low Input that prepared the fractions with low cell numbers.

This CDR3 spans 16 amino acids. V lost 1 base, J lost 0 bases, and 12 bases lay in between. Germline loops: CDR1 LGHNA, CDR2 YSLEER. Conversion of TCR transcripts into cDNA relied on 5'RACE template switching, which added a universal primer site and UMIs. TCRdb recomputed calls from the 5' RACE reads with MiXCR, one row per CDR3 protein. The table includes about 330,000 distinct CDR3 sequences, 6.8% detected once. The study, taken as a whole, reports: Faster peaking, at day 5 versus 15, marked a secondary response that was weaker. A limited proportion of clonotypes was detected within both the CD4 and CD8 compartments.

About this clonotype itself: Its antigen is not known.

Specimen: PBMCs, collected about 49 days after the first yellow fever vaccination. The chain combines TRBV4-3 with TRBJ1-1; D unresolved. The sequence was obtained from a man between 18 and 29 years old who received the YFV17D yellow fever vaccine. The CDR3 reads CASSQVEGRMNTEAFF. The CDR3 nucleotides read TGCGCCAGCAGCCAAGTGGAGGGAAGGATGAACACTGAAGCTTTCTTT.